The sequence of this T cell receptor beta chain was determined in a study of OX40 agonist ivuxolimab in advanced cancers. The study's findings and limits: Researchers report that CD8+ T cells had, on average, more expanded clones than CD4+. Antigen targets of the expanded peripheral T cells went undetermined.

On this clone itself: The antigen remains unidentified.

Looked up from germline, CDR1 is SEHNR and CDR2 is FQNEAQ (reference sequence). The CDR3 extends over 12 amino acids. The germline V and J ends were trimmed by 5 bases and 5 bases, with 9 bases remaining between them. Profiling relied on immunoSEQ multiplex PCR, and the TCRdb table lists in-frame clones only, not all of them. The sample includes 60,000 or so clones, roughly 88% of them seen just once. Blood got drawn at baseline, again on cycle 4 day 1, and then on cycle 7 day 1. The TCR sequence derives from an adult with an advanced solid tumor such as melanoma, head and neck, liver or kidney cancer. The starting material was CD4+ or CD8+ T cells sorted from blood, obtained in a trial of the OX40 agonist ivuxolimab. This rearrangement joins TRBV7-9 to TRBJ2-5; D gene uncertain. In DNA, the CDR3 is TGTGCCAGCAGCCCACAGCCGGAGACCCAGTACTTC. As protein: CASSPQPETQYF.